The source of this T cell receptor beta chain is a study of blood T cell repertoires in COVID-19. At the level of the study: Both acute and convalescent COVID-19 samples were obtained from the United States, Italy and Spain. In each case, the material was cDNA or gDNA derived from T cells, B-cell-depleted T cells, or PBMCs.

The ends lost 4 bases at V and 1 base at J; junction bases unmatched: 9. CDR3 size: 19 residues. The germline V gene has CDR1 SEHNR and CDR2 FQNEAQ (reference sequence). Among Cohort 3 donors, those recovered had two negative PCRs, clearance, or symptom resolution. TCRdb's copy holds only in-frame clones and misses some; the assay was immunoSEQ multiplex PCR. The sample records approximately 200,000 clones, 86% being singletons. The sequenced sample was PBMCs or T cells enriched from blood (not recorded which). The TCR originated in a woman aged 25 to 39 who had recovered from COVID-19. The J gene is TRBJ2-2, the V gene TRBV7-9; 13 bases are shared with TRBD2. The CDR3 protein is CASSSTGTSGTKNTGELFF. The CDR3 coding sequence is TGTGCCAGCAGCTCTACCGGGACTAGCGGGACGAAGAACACCGGGGAGCTGTTTTTT.